The 29 T cell receptor beta chains presented below share a single source sample, sequenced in a study of shared clonotypes between healthy human individuals. Here immunoSEQ multiplex PCR was the method, and the copy in TCRdb shows in-frame clones only, minus some. The sample has millions of clones; just over 90% are singletons. Sequencing was done on a sample of naive CD4+ T cells sorted from blood. Subset in this sample: CD45RA+ positively selected. All receptors derive from a man in his late teens or twenties in good health.

The chain is built from TRBV4-1 and TRBJ2-2; D gene uncertain. Germline V lookup: CDR1 MGHRA, CDR2 YSYEKL. V was trimmed by 5 bases and J by 4 bases, leaving 5 bases between them. This CDR3 spans 12 amino acids. The CDR3 is CASSFTTGELFF. The DNA for the CDR3 is TGCGCCAGCAGCTTTACCACCGGGGAGCTGTTTTTT.

Turning to this clone: Distinct nucleotide sequences in the sample also encode this CDR3. The V call is TRBV7-9, the J call TRBJ2-7, with TRBD1 matching 10 bases. The CDR3 spans 15 residues. Germline V gene lookup returns CDR1 SEHNR and CDR2 FQNEAQ (reference sequence). The V segment lost 0 bases and the J segment 2 bases; nucleotides outside the gene matches: 1. As DNA, the CDR3 is TGTGCCAGCAGCTTAGCCGGGACAGGGGCCTACGAGCAGTACTTC. Encoded protein: CASSLAGTGAYEQYF.

This sequence joins TRBV5-6 and TRBJ1-1, with D unclear. Germline CDR1 reads SGHDT; CDR2 reads YYEEEE. The V end was cut by 4 bases, the J end by 0 bases, with 13 bases between. This CDR3 is built from 15 residues. CDR3 DNA sequence: TGTGCCAGCAGCGCCCAAGGAAGGATGAACACTGAAGCTTTCTTT. Amino acids: CASSAQGRMNTEAFF.

This CDR3 reads CASSLQQGSAEAFF. For the CDR3, the DNA is TGTGCCAGCAGCCTACAACAGGGGAGCGCTGAAGCTTTCTTT. This chain joins TRBV7-9 and TRBJ1-1; 7 nucleotides agree with TRBD1. CDR3 length: 14 amino acids. J lost 6 bases, V lost 5 bases, and 9 bases had no gene match. Germline-derived CDR1 and CDR2 are SEHNR and FQNEAQ (reference sequence).

V gene TRBV7-2 combines with J gene TRBJ1-2; tentative D call: TRBD1 (5 bases). The CDR3 extends over 11 amino acids. V was cut by 8 bases and J by 2 bases, with 6 bases left in between. Germline-derived CDR1 and CDR2 are SGHTA and FQGNSA. For the CDR3, the DNA is TGTGCCAGCTGGGGGAACTATGGCTACACCTTC. Protein: CASWGNYGYTF.

The genes are TRBV4-3 and TRBJ2-1; 9 bases match TRBD2. The CDR3 has 17 amino acids. In germline, CDR1 is LGHNA, CDR2 YSLEER. V lost 2 bases, J lost 5 bases, and 10 bases stayed unmatched. CDR3 sequence reads: CASSQMGGLAGNNEQFF. For the CDR3, the DNA is TGCGCCAGCAGCCAAATGGGCGGCCTAGCGGGGAACAATGAGCAGTTCTTC.

The chain employs TRBV5-4 and TRBJ2-1; unclear D gene. The V gene's germline CDR1 is SGHNT and CDR2 YYREEE (reference sequence). Trimming pared 4 bases from V and 9 bases from J, leaving 20 bases between. The length of the CDR3 is 15 residues. CDR3 sequence: CASSASAQAVGEQFF. CDR3 nucleotide sequence: TGTGCCAGCAGCGCAAGCGCCCAGGCAGTGGGTGAGCAGTTCTTC.

This sequence joins TRBV19 and TRBJ2-2; D not resolved. Trimming took 7 bases from V and 2 from J, leaving 17 bases between them. The germline V gene has CDR1 LNHDA and CDR2 SQIVND (reference sequence). The CDR3 runs 16 residues. Here the CDR3 DNA reads TGTGCCAGTACCCAAGACTCCGGCAGAAACACCGGGGAGCTGTTTTTT. Encoded protein: CASTQDSGRNTGELFF.

This chain links TRBV25-1 with TRBJ1-4; perhaps TRBD1 as D (5 bases). CDR1 MGHDK and CDR2 SYGVNS come from the germline V gene. With 7 bases removed from V and 2 bases from J, the gap between germline ends came to 8 bases. The CDR3 contains 13 residues. The CDR3 nucleotides are TGTGCCAGCACCCGGGGCACTAATGAAAAACTGTTTTTT. Translation gives CASTRGTNEKLFF.

This chain connects TRBV28 to TRBJ1-1; perhaps TRBD1 as D (5 bases). Germline lookup yields CDR1 MDHEN and CDR2 SYDVKM. The CDR3 runs 14 residues. The germline V and J ends were trimmed by 8 bases and 4 bases, with 17 bases remaining between them. CDR3 sequence (DNA): TGTGCCAGCCCCCCCCGGGGGAAGATCACTGAAGCTTTCTTT. Its protein is CASPPRGKITEAFF.

V and J are TRBV15 and TRBJ1-1, with D uncertain. CDR3 length: 13 amino acids. The germline V gene has CDR1 LNHNV and CDR2 YYDKDF (reference sequence). Trimming left V 0 bases short and J 5 bases short, with 7 bases between. This chain's CDR3 is CATSRDMGTEAFF. The CDR3 region has the DNA TGTGCCACCAGCAGAGATATGGGGACTGAAGCTTTCTTT.

The chain has TRBV6-1 and TRBJ1-6; D not resolved. V gave up 1 base and J gave up 15 bases, with 19 bases separating them. The CDR3 runs to 15 residues. CDR1 and CDR2 (germline): MNHNS, SASEGT. The CDR3 DNA sequence: TGTGCCAGCAGTGAAGGATCCGATTTGTTGCAGCACCTCCACTTT. Translation gives CASSEGSDLLQHLHF.

The rearrangement links TRBV9 to TRBJ1-1; D not resolved. This CDR3 contains 16 residues. The germline V gene encodes CDR1 SGDLS and CDR2 YYNGEE. The germline V and J ends were trimmed by 1 base and 1 base, with 14 bases remaining between them. In nucleotides, the CDR3 is TGTGCCAGCAGCGTATCGATGGAGGGATGGAACACTGAAGCTTTCTTT. Its protein is CASSVSMEGWNTEAFF. The variable domain in full, completed from reference TRBV9 and TRBJ1-1, reads DSGVTQTPKHLITATGQRVTLRCSPRSGDLSVYWYQQSLDQGLQFLIQYYNGEERAKGNILERFSAQQFPDLHSELNLSSLELGDSALYFCASSVSMEGWNTEAFFGQGTRLTVV.

The V call is TRBV18, the J call TRBJ1-6, with 10 nucleotides matching TRBD1. With 0 bases clipped from V and 13 bases from J, the junction kept 3 bases outside the gene matches. CDR3 length equals 14 residues. The germline CDR1 and CDR2 sequences are KGHSH and LQKENI. The CDR3 DNA sequence: TGTGCCAGCTCACCACCGACAGGGGGCGGTCCCCTCCACTTT. Translation gives CASSPPTGGGPLHF.

This chain uses TRBV30 with TRBJ1-1; D call uncertain. Germline CDR1 reads GTSNPN; CDR2 reads SVGIG (reference sequence). The ends were cut back, 2 bases at V and 0 bases at J, with 13 bases in the middle. The CDR3 consists of 15 residues. CDR3 nucleotides: TGTGCCTGGAGTTGGGGAGGGCGGATGAACACTGAAGCTTTCTTT. It codes for CAWSWGGRMNTEAFF.

CDR3 in amino acids: CAWSARAGGVANEKLFF. DNA of the CDR3: TGTGCCTGGAGTGCGAGGGCAGGGGGAGTGGCTAATGAAAAACTGTTTTTT. The chain employs TRBV30 and TRBJ1-4, with TRBD1 matching 7 bases. The CDR3 has 17 amino acids. CDR1 is GTSNPN, CDR2 SVGIG, per germline (reference sequence). The J segment lost 3 bases and the V segment lost 1 base, leaving 11 bases of the junction unmatched.

This clone has only one observation. This chain joins TRBV4-1 and TRBJ1-1; tentative D call: TRBD1 (6 bases). V lost 3 bases and J 3 bases, leaving 11 bases between the germline ends. This CDR3 has 14 amino acids. CDR1 MGHRA and CDR2 YSYEKL come from the germline V gene. The CDR3 bases are TGCGCCAGCAGCCATACAGGGATATACACTGAAGCTTTCTTT. Protein product: CASSHTGIYTEAFF.

CDR3 in DNA: TGTGCCAGCAGCTTACGAGGACTAGCGGGAGCCGAGCAGTACTTC. It translates to CASSLRGLAGAEQYF. The rearrangement joins TRBV7-2 to TRBJ2-7; 13 bases are a match to TRBD2. The junction had 4 bases not matched to a gene; V was cut back by 2 bases and J by 6 bases. The germline V gene encodes CDR1 SGHTA and CDR2 FQGNSA. This CDR3 is 15 amino acids long.

The gene calls are TRBV10-2 and TRBJ1-1; D not resolved. Trimming shortened V by 6 bases and J by 5 bases, and 10 bases separated the two germline ends. This CDR3 comprises 12 residues. Germline V gene data show CDR1 as WSHSY and CDR2 as SAAADI. CDR3 in DNA: TGCGCCAGCAGCGGAGTGAGGACTGAAGCTTTCTTT. Encoded protein: CASSGVRTEAFF.

This chain joins TRBV7-2 and TRBJ1-6, with 7 bases fitting TRBD1. V shed 5 bases and J 3 bases; nucleotides not matched to a gene: 4. In germline, CDR1 is SGHTA, CDR2 FQGNSA. The CDR3 extends over 15 amino acids. As DNA, the CDR3 is TGTGCCAGCAGCCAGGGGGGGATCTATAATTCACCCCTCCACTTT. Its protein is CASSQGGIYNSPLHF. Full variable domain (remainder filled in from reference TRBV7-2 and TRBJ1-6): GAGVSQSPSNKVTEKGKDVELRCDPISGHTALYWYRQSLGQGLEFLIYFQGNSAPDKSGLPSDRFSAERTGGSVSTLTIQRTQQEDSAVYLCASSQGGIYNSPLHFGNGTRLTVT.

The chain links TRBV10-2 to TRBJ2-6; no definite D call. The CDR3 sequence is 15 residues long. CDR1 and CDR2 from the germline V gene are WSHSY and SAAADI. Trimming removed 7 bases from V and 1 base from J, with 11 bases in between. This CDR3 reads CASTQGWSGANVLTF. The CDR3 DNA sequence: TGCGCCAGCACCCAAGGGTGGTCTGGGGCCAACGTCCTGACTTTC.

The chain combines TRBV7-8 with TRBJ2-6; D tentatively fits TRBD1 or TRBD2 (5 bases each). V lost 9 bases, J lost 1 base, and 10 bases lay in between. The germline V gene has CDR1 SGHVS and CDR2 FQNEAQ. This CDR3 has 14 amino acids. The CDR3 DNA reads TGTGCCAGTGGGAGACAGTCTGGGGCCAACGTCCTGACTTTC. Residues: CASGRQSGANVLTF.

The rearrangement uses TRBV7-2 and TRBJ1-5; D may be TRBD1 (5 bases). Trimming cost V 1 base and J 7 bases, with 14 bases left between them. Germline CDR1 is SGHTA and CDR2 is FQGNSA. The CDR3 is 15 residues long. Written as DNA, the CDR3 is TGTGCCAGCAGCTTAGTTGGGGGAGGGGAGCAGCCCCAGCATTTT. It encodes CASSLVGGGEQPQHF.

This chain links TRBV6-5 with TRBJ1-6, with 7 bases lining up with TRBD1. This CDR3 has 13 residues. Trimming took 6 bases from V and 10 from J; bases not matched to a gene: 6. CDR1 MNHEY and CDR2 SVGAGI come from the germline V gene. CDR3 amino acids: CASRTTGLSPLHF. CDR3 nucleotide sequence: TGTGCCAGCAGGACGACAGGGTTGTCACCCCTCCACTTT.

Regarding this clone: Relative to the germline gene, one junction end is altered; a read error may explain this. The chain couples TRBV6-1 to TRBJ1-4; TRBD1 matches 7 bases. Germline V gene sequence: CDR1 MNHNS, CDR2 SASEGT. This CDR3 is built from 18 residues. The CDR3 sequence is CASSKAGTADVRNEKLFF. The CDR3 DNA follows: TGTGCCAGCAGTAAAGCCGGGACAGCAGACGTGCGGAATGAAAAACTGTTTTTT.

V is TRBV29-1 and J is TRBJ2-1; tentatively, D is TRBD2 (5 bases). The CDR3 contains 15 residues. Germline V CDR1 and CDR2: SQVTM, ANQGSEA. The germline V and J ends were trimmed by 5 bases and 0 bases, with 14 bases remaining between them. CDR3 bases: TGCAGCGTTTTCGGGAATAGGCGCTCCTACAATGAGCAGTTCTTC. Its protein is CSVFGNRRSYNEQFF.

Concerning this clone: The sample holds other DNA sequences that translate to the same CDR3. The chain uses TRBV5-4 and TRBJ2-5; TRBD2 might be the D (5 bases). V lost 0 bases, J lost 5 bases, and 14 bases lay in between. CDR1 and CDR2 from the germline V gene are SGHNT and YYREEE (reference sequence). This CDR3 is 15 amino acids long. The CDR3: CASSLGGLAGETQYF. DNA for the CDR3: TGTGCCAGCAGCTTGGGAGGACTCGCCGGGGAGACCCAGTACTTC.

In the case of this clone: Distinct nucleotide sequences in the sample also encode this CDR3. This chain connects TRBV28 to TRBJ1-2, with D perhaps matching TRBD1 (5 bases). Between the trimmed V and J ends, which lost 0 bases and 0 bases, there was a span of 5 bases. This CDR3 spans 14 amino acids. Germline values: CDR1 MDHEN, CDR2 SYDVKM. CDR3 region: CASSLWGPNYGYTF. The CDR3 region has the DNA TGTGCCAGCAGTTTATGGGGGCCTAACTATGGCTACACCTTC.

With regard to this clone: The sample has other DNA sequences that encode this CDR3 too. V and J are TRBV7-2 and TRBJ2-5, with D tentatively TRBD2 (6 bases). Germline V gives CDR1 SGHTA, CDR2 FQGNSA. The CDR3 has 14 amino acids. V lost 3 bases and J 1 base, leaving 9 bases between the germline ends. CDR3 bases: TGTGCCAGCAGCTTGGTAGCGGTCCAAGAGACCCAGTACTTC. Protein: CASSLVAVQETQYF.